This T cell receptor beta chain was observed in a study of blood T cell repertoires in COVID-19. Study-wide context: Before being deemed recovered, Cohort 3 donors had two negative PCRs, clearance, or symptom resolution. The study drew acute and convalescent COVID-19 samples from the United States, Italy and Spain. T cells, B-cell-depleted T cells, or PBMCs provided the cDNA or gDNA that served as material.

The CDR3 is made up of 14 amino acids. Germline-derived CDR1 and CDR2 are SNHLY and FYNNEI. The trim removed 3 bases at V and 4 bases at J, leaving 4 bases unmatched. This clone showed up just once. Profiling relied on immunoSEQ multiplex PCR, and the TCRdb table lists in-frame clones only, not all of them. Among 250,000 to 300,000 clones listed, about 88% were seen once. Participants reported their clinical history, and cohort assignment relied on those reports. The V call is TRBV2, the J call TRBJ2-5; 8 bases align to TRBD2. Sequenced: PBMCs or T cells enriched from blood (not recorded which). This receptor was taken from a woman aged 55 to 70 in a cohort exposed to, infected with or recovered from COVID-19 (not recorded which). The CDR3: CASSDPLAGETQYF. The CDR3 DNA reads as TGTGCCAGCAGTGACCCCCTAGCGGGAGAGACCCAGTACTTC.